A single sample gave rise to the 10 T cell receptor beta chains below, sequenced in a study of T cell responses to AZD1222 COVID-19 vaccine. Profiled with immunoSEQ multiplex PCR; TCRdb holds only in-frame clones, not every one. The table lists tens of thousands of clones, 85% to 90% of them singletons. The sample in question was peripheral blood, obtained on day 0 of AZD1222 vaccination. The receptor source for this set is an adult in good health.

The chain has TRBV5-1 and TRBJ1-2, with 10 bases lining up with TRBD1. Looked up from germline, CDR1 is SGHRS and CDR2 is YFSETQ. CDR3 size: 14 residues. V gave up 6 bases and J gave up 4 bases; unmatched junction bases: 6. CDR3 sequence reads: CASNLGTGVYGYTF. In DNA form, the CDR3 reads TGCGCCAGCAACCTCGGGACAGGGGTCTATGGCTACACCTTC.

The chain carries TRBV5-6 and TRBJ2-5; tentatively, D is TRBD2 (5 bases). Germline CDR1 is SGHDT and CDR2 is YYEEEE. CDR3 length: 17 residues. Trimming stripped 0 bases from V and 0 bases from J, with 15 bases between. CDR3 nucleotides: TGTGCCAGCAGCTTGGCCCGGGGAAACCCAGACCAAGAGACCCAGTACTTC. Protein: CASSLARGNPDQETQYF.

Concerning this clone: At one end, the junction sequence differs from germline, possibly due to a read error. This chain links TRBV20-1 with TRBJ1-2, with D uncertain. Germline V CDR1 and CDR2: DFQATT, SNEGSKA (reference sequence). This CDR3 is 11 amino acids long. The CDR3 here is CSARGPAPDSF. The CDR3 nucleotides are TGCAGTGCTAGAGGCCCGGCCCCCGACTCTTTC.

The gene calls are TRBV9 and TRBJ2-7, with no clear D. Trimming took off 4 bases at V and 3 bases at J, with 5 bases between the two ends. This CDR3 region has 11 residues. Germline lookup yields CDR1 SGDLS and CDR2 YYNGEE. The DNA of the CDR3 is TGTGCCAGCAGCCCCCGCTACGAGCAGTACTTC. This encodes CASSPRYEQYF.

A few counts support this clone. The CDR3 DNA is TGTGCCAGCAGCGTAGCCAGGGCCAAAAATTCACCCCTCCACTTT. As protein: CASSVARAKNSPLHF. V and J are TRBV9 and TRBJ1-6; D possibly corresponds to TRBD1 (5 bases). Trimming stripped 0 bases from V and 7 bases from J, with 11 bases between. The germline V gene encodes CDR1 SGDLS and CDR2 YYNGEE. The CDR3 length is 15 residues.

The chain links TRBV12-3 or TRBV12-4 to TRBJ1-5, with 7 positions matching TRBD1. The CDR3 spans 13 residues. Germline trimming cut 5 bases from V and 5 bases from J; bases unmatched to any gene: 3. CDR3 in amino acids: CASSGQEHQPQHF. For the CDR3, the DNA is TGTGCCAGCAGTGGACAGGAACATCAGCCCCAGCATTTT.

J is TRBJ2-1 and V is TRBV6-5, with 9 bases identical to TRBD2. CDR3 length: 16 residues. Germline trimming cut 2 bases from V and 0 bases from J; bases unmatched to any gene: 2. The V gene's germline CDR1 is MNHEY and CDR2 SVGAGI. The CDR3 region is CASSYGLATSYNEQFF. The CDR3 nucleotides read TGTGCCAGCAGTTACGGACTAGCGACCTCCTACAATGAGCAGTTCTTC.

In its sample, this clone was seen a few times. V and J are TRBV3-1 (or the pseudogene TRBV3-2) and TRBJ1-6; D is unresolved. This CDR3 region has 13 residues. The germline V gene has CDR1 LGHDT and CDR2 YNNKEL (reference sequence). Trimming removed 0 bases at V and 7 bases at J, with 4 bases between. CDR3 nucleotide sequence: TGTGCCAGCAGCCAAGACGGGAATTCACCCCTCCACTTT. Its protein is CASSQDGNSPLHF.

Comment on this clone: Germline is not matched at one junction end, which may reflect a read error. The chain couples TRBV7-7 to TRBJ2-5; a possible D gene is TRBD2 (7 bases). This CDR3 contains 15 residues. In germline, CDR1 is SSHAT, CDR2 FNYEAQ (reference sequence). CDR3 region: CASSLGAGAQETQYF. CDR3 DNA sequence: TGTGCTAGCAGCTTAGGGGCGGGGGCCCAAGAGACCCAGTACTTC.

J is TRBJ1-6 and V is TRBV30; D remains unclear. CDR1 and CDR2 (germline): GTSNPN, SVGIG (reference sequence). The CDR3 sequence is 14 residues long. V gave up 0 bases and J gave up 4 bases, with 7 bases separating them. The CDR3 DNA is TGTGCCTGGAGTGTACAGACTTATAATTCACCCCTCCACTTT. Protein sequence: CAWSVQTYNSPLHF.